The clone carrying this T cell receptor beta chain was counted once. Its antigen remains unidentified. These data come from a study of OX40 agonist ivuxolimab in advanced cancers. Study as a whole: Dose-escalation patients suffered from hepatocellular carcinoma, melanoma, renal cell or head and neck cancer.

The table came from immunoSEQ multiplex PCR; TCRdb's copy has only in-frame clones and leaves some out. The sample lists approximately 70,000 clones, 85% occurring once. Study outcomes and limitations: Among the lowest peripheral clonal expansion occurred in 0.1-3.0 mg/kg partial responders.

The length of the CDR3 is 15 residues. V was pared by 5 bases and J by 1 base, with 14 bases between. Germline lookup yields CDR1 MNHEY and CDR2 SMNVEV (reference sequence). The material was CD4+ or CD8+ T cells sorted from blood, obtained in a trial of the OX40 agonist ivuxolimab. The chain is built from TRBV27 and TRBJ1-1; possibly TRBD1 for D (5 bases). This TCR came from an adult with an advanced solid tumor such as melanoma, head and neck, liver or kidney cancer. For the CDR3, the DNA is TGTGCCAGCAGTCGATGGACAAGCGGGAACACTGAAGCTTTCTTT. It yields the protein CASSRWTSGNTEAFF.